This TCR beta chain was recorded in a study of blood T cell repertoires in COVID-19. Generated by immunoSEQ multiplex PCR, the TCRdb table keeps only in-frame clones and is missing some. The repertoire consists of 350,000 to 450,000 clones, with approximately 87% occurring once and the leading ten covering 2.3%. Germline assignment: CDR1 SGHKS and CDR2 YYEKEE (reference sequence). The CDR3 covers 14 residues. Trimming shortened V by 3 bases and J by 0 bases, and 6 bases separated the two germline ends. The chain employs TRBV5-5 and TRBJ1-4; perhaps TRBD1 as D (6 bases). The receptor's source is a woman between 55 and 75 years old with COVID-19, enrolled during active disease. The sample comprised peripheral blood. The CDR3 loop is CASSWTATNEKLFF. DNA for the CDR3: TGTGCCAGCAGCTGGACAGCAACTAATGAAAAACTGTTTTTT.